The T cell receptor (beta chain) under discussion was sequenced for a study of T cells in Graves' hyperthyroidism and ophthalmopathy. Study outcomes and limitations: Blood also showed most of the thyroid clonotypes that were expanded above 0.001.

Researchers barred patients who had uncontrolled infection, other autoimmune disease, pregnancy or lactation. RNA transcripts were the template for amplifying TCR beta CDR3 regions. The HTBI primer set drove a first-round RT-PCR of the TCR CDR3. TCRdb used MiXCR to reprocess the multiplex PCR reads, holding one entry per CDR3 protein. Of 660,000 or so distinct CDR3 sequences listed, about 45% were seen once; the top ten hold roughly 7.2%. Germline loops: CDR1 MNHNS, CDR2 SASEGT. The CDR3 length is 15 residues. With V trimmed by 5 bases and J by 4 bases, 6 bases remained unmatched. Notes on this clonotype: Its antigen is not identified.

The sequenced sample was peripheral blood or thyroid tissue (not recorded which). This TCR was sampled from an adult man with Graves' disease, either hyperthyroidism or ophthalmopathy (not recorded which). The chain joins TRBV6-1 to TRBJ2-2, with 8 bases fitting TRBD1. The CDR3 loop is CASSPDRAITGELFF. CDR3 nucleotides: TGTGCCAGCAGTCCGGACAGGGCCATCACCGGGGAGCTGTTTTTT.